This T cell receptor beta chain emerged from a study of T cell changes during pregnancy in multiple sclerosis. The V gene lost 3 bases and the J gene lost 2 bases, with 8 bases spanning the gap. CDR1 and CDR2 (germline): LNHDA, SQIVND (reference sequence). The CDR3 totals 15 residues. Sequencing used immunoSEQ multiplex PCR; TCRdb keeps in-frame clones, though not all of them. The sample lists roughly 60,000 clones, about 90% occurring once. Here the sequenced sample was CD4+ T cells from peripheral blood mononuclear cells, taken in the first trimester of pregnancy. The receptor comes from a female donor with multiple sclerosis, enrolled in a pregnancy study. V usage is TRBV19 and J usage is TRBJ2-6; tentative D call: TRBD2 (6 bases). This CDR3 reads CASSMGLTGANVLTF. In DNA, the CDR3 is TGTGCCAGTAGTATGGGACTTACTGGGGCCAACGTCCTGACTTTC.